This TCR beta chain was profiled in a study of beta chain features in type 1 diabetes. Study as a whole: Cell yields, gender and age were similar in healthy donors and patients.

Study-level results: PCR may have favored shorter templates equally in patients and controls.

The study reverse transcribed the entire isolated RNA, so it sequenced expressed TCRB transcripts. The method was immunoSEQ multiplex PCR; TCRdb's version includes in-frame clones alone and lacks a portion of them. This table has approximately 160,000 clones, over 7.5% appearing once. Germline loops: CDR1 MNHEY, CDR2 SVGAGI. V lost 5 bases, J lost 2 bases, and 2 bases stayed unmatched. CDR3 length: 14 residues. This clone has only a few counts. The antigen remains undetermined. Central memory, naive, regulatory and stem cell-like memory CD4+ cells were sorted by CD45RO/CCR7/CD25/CD127/CD95/CD27. The sequenced material came from central memory CD4+ T cells from blood. This TCR derives from a woman between 18 and 29 years old in good health. The V call is TRBV6-5, the J call TRBJ2-1; TRBD1 matches 8 bases. The chain's CDR3 is CASSRQGTYNEQFF. CDR3 sequence (DNA): TGTGCCAGCAGTCGACAGGGGACCTACAATGAGCAGTTCTTC.